These 21 T cell receptor beta chains were sequenced from one sample in a study of blood T cell repertoires in COVID-19 (dated by TCRdb to 2020 to 2022). Library method: the immunoSEQ multiplex PCR assay. TCRdb carries this immuneACCESS record with in-frame sequences only. Its versions omit some clonotypes, under half of them owing to an unresolved V gene in the studies checked, with the rest unexplained. The table for this sample lists around 280,000 clones; nearly 90% of them were counted only once. Roughly 1.6% of the sample comes from the top ten. The sequenced material came from PBMCs or T cells enriched from blood (not recorded which). The receptors derive from a woman under 30 with acute COVID-19.

In the case of this clone: The junction does not match germline at one end; this may be a read error. The chain has TRBV5-4 and TRBJ2-7; 10 bases map to TRBD1. The CDR3 length is 14 residues. The germline gives CDR1 SGHNT, CDR2 YYREEE (reference sequence). This CDR3 reads CASTLDRGTYEQYF. CDR3 nucleotides: TGTGCCAGCACCTTGGACAGGGGGACTTACGAGCAGTACTTC.

The J gene is TRBJ1-4, the V gene TRBV19; 7 nucleotides match TRBD1. The CDR3 is 14 amino acids. Trimming removed 5 bases from V and 8 bases from J; junction bases left unmatched: 8. Per the germline V gene, CDR1 is LNHDA and CDR2 is SQIVND (reference sequence). The DNA of the CDR3 is TGTGCCAGTAGTCGGGACAGCCGGGGGGAAAAACTGTTTTTT. Its translation: CASSRDSRGEKLFF. Full variable domain (remainder filled in from reference TRBV19 and TRBJ1-4): DGGITQSPKYLFRKEGQNVTLSCEQNLNHDAMYWYRQDPGQGLRLIYYSQIVNDFQKGDIAEGYSVSREKKESFPLTVTSAQKNPTAFYLCASSRDSRGEKLFFGSGTQLSVL.

V and J are TRBV11-2 and TRBJ2-1, with 7 bases lining up with TRBD2. This CDR3 is 16 amino acids long. Germline-derived CDR1 and CDR2 are SGHAT and FQNNGV. J gave up 0 bases and V 2 bases, and 4 bases lay outside the gene matches. The DNA for the CDR3 is TGTGCCAGCAGCTTATTAGGCGGGAGCTCCTACAATGAGCAGTTCTTC. Amino acids: CASSLLGGSSYNEQFF.

This sequence joins TRBV19 and TRBJ1-5; 7 bases line up with TRBD1. V dropped 7 bases and J dropped 2; count of bases not matched to a gene: 8. The CDR3 loop spans 15 amino acids. Looked up from germline, CDR1 is LNHDA and CDR2 is SQIVND (reference sequence). In DNA form, the CDR3 reads TGTGCCAGTAATGGGCGACAGGGTGGCAATCAGCCCCAGCATTTT. It codes for CASNGRQGGNQPQHF.

The rearrangement joins TRBV27 to TRBJ2-7, with a possible D match to TRBD1 (5 bases). The V gene's germline CDR1 is MNHEY and CDR2 SMNVEV (reference sequence). V lost 5 bases and J lost 0, with 17 bases in between. This CDR3 spans 16 amino acids. The CDR3 reads CASSLVGQGFSYEQYF. DNA of the CDR3: TGTGCCAGCAGTCTAGTGGGGCAGGGCTTCTCCTACGAGCAGTACTTC.

This clone was seen only once. V usage is TRBV19 and J usage is TRBJ1-4, with TRBD1 identical over 8 bases. With V trimmed by 4 bases and J by 3 bases, 4 bases remained unmatched. This CDR3 is built from 15 residues. From germline, CDR1 is LNHDA and CDR2 SQIVND (reference sequence). The CDR3 region is CASSTQTGANEKLFF. The CDR3 region has the DNA TGTGCCAGTAGTACCCAGACAGGGGCTAATGAAAAACTGTTTTTT.

This clone came up once. The chain combines TRBV27 with TRBJ1-6; 7 bases fit TRBD1. The ends lost 5 bases at V and 1 base at J; junction bases unmatched: 11. Germline loops: CDR1 MNHEY, CDR2 SMNVEV (reference sequence). The CDR3 is 18 residues long. The CDR3 region is CASSPFGLRGSYNSPLHF. In nucleotides, the CDR3 is TGTGCCAGCAGTCCTTTCGGGCTCAGGGGGTCCTATAATTCACCCCTCCACTTT.

The CDR3 coding sequence is TGCAGCGCAGATTCGACTAGCCGACGGAGTCTAACCTACAATGAGCAGTTCTTC. Protein sequence: CSADSTSRRSLTYNEQFF. J is TRBJ2-1 and V is TRBV29-1, with TRBD2 identical over 7 bases. The CDR3 is 18 residues long. Germline lookup yields CDR1 SQVTM and CDR2 ANQGSEA. V dropped 7 bases and J dropped 2; count of bases not matched to a gene: 20.

The V gene is TRBV7-9, the J gene TRBJ1-3, with unresolved D. Germline CDR1 is SEHNR and CDR2 is FQNEAQ (reference sequence). The CDR3 length is 14 residues. Trimming cost V 3 bases and J 0 bases, with 6 bases left between them. The CDR3 reads CASSFGDSGNTIYF. Here the CDR3 DNA reads TGTGCCAGCAGCTTCGGGGACTCTGGAAACACCATATATTTT.

Regarding this clone: This specimen includes other DNA sequences encoding the same CDR3. The chain recombines TRBV12-3 or TRBV12-4 with TRBJ1-5; D is unresolved. The V end lost 5 bases, the J end lost 0 bases, and 5 bases lay between the germline ends. The CDR3 runs to 13 residues. Here the CDR3 reads CASSLYSNQPQHF. CDR3 in DNA: TGTGCCAGCAGTCTCTATAGCAATCAGCCCCAGCATTTT.

The chain recombines TRBV28 with TRBJ2-2; D is uncertain. The germline V gene has CDR1 MDHEN and CDR2 SYDVKM. The CDR3 is 14 amino acids. V was trimmed by 5 bases and J by 5 bases, leaving 12 bases between them. CDR3 coding DNA: TGTGCCAGCAGTCCTATCACGATTACCGGGGAGCTGTTTTTT. Amino acids: CASSPITITGELFF. The entire variable domain, with the rest obtained from reference TRBV28 and TRBJ2-2, is as follows: DVKVTQSSRYLVKRTGEKVFLECVQDMDHENMFWYRQDPGLGLRLIYFSYDVKMKEKGDIPEGYSVSREKKERFSLILESASTNQTSMYLCASSPITITGELFFGEGSRLTVL.

The chain is built from TRBV18 and TRBJ1-5, with D maybe TRBD1 (6 bases). Germline loops: CDR1 KGHSH, CDR2 LQKENI. V dropped 2 bases and J dropped 4 bases, with 15 bases sitting between them. This CDR3 has 16 residues. In nucleotides, the CDR3 is TGTGCCAGCTCACCATCAGAGAAAGGGGGTAATCAGCCCCAGCATTTT. This translates into CASSPSEKGGNQPQHF.

CDR3 region: CASSDAGQGDTEAFF. In nucleotides, the CDR3 is TGTGCCAGCAGTGATGCAGGACAGGGAGACACTGAAGCTTTCTTT. The rearrangement uses TRBV6-1 and TRBJ1-1, with 8 bases aligning to TRBD1. Germline trimming cut 3 bases from V and 3 bases from J; bases unmatched to any gene: 6. Germline V gene data show CDR1 as MNHNS and CDR2 as SASEGT. The CDR3 is made up of 15 amino acids.

The chain carries TRBV10-3 and TRBJ2-1; TRBD2 matches 8 bases. J was trimmed by 7 bases and V by 5 bases; bases with no gene match: 13. This CDR3 region has 16 residues. The V gene's germline CDR1 is ENHRY and CDR2 SYGVKD. The CDR3 DNA reads as TGTGCCATCAGTACTCCCACAAGCGGGAGAGGTAATGAGCAGTTCTTC. Translated: CAISTPTSGRGNEQFF.

The chain joins TRBV7-9 to TRBJ1-1; D is uncertain. This CDR3 has 13 amino acids. Germline loops: CDR1 SEHNR, CDR2 FQNEAQ (reference sequence). Trimming took off 5 bases at V and 1 base at J, with 8 bases between the two ends. The CDR3: CASSDKRNTEAFF. For the CDR3, the DNA is TGTGCCAGCAGCGACAAGAGGAACACTGAAGCTTTCTTT.

The rearrangement links TRBV16 to TRBJ2-5; no clear D. With 4 bases removed from V and 2 bases from J, the gap between germline ends came to 2 bases. Germline values: CDR1 KGHSY, CDR2 FQNENV. This CDR3 has 11 residues. As DNA, the CDR3 is TGTGCCAGCAGCCCACAAGAGACCCAGTACTTC. Residues: CASSPQETQYF.

CDR3 loop: CASSQAGKTEAFF. In nucleotides, the CDR3 is TGTGCCAGCAGCCAGGCAGGGAAAACTGAAGCTTTCTTT. The chain recombines TRBV3-1 (or the pseudogene TRBV3-2) with TRBJ1-1; D perhaps matches TRBD1 (5 bases). This CDR3 comprises 13 residues. V gave up 3 bases and J gave up 5 bases, with 10 bases separating them. In germline, CDR1 is LGHDT, CDR2 YNNKEL (reference sequence).

The rearrangement joins TRBV20-1 to TRBJ2-7; D is perhaps TRBD2 (5 bases). Germline CDR1 is DFQATT and CDR2 is SNEGSKA (reference sequence). The CDR3 has 14 amino acids. The V gene lost 3 bases and the J gene lost 3 bases, with 15 bases spanning the gap. The CDR3 nucleotides are TGCAGTGCTAGTTCCCAGGAGAGGGTCTACGAGCAGTACTTC. Translation gives CSASSQERVYEQYF.

This sequence joins TRBV5-1 and TRBJ2-1; 8 positions match TRBD1. After removal of 3 bases from V and 2 bases from J, the junction contained 1 base not matched to a gene. CDR1 SGHRS and CDR2 YFSETQ come from the germline V gene. The CDR3 is 14 residues long. CDR3 sequence reads: CASSWTGTYNEQFF. For the CDR3, the DNA is TGCGCCAGCAGCTGGACAGGGACCTACAATGAGCAGTTCTTC.

This chain joins TRBV7-9 and TRBJ2-3; 12 bases match TRBD1. Germline CDR1 and CDR2: SEHNR and FQNEAQ (reference sequence). The length of the CDR3 is 16 residues. V shed 4 bases, J shed 5 bases, and the junction held 7 bases outside the gene matches. The CDR3 region has the DNA TGTGCCAGCAGCTCATGGGACAGGGGGCAGTTAGATACGCAGTATTTT. It yields the protein CASSSWDRGQLDTQYF.

This chain links TRBV5-1 with TRBJ2-2; TRBD2 matches at 13 bases. V trimming: 7 bases; J trimming: 0 bases; junction bases outside the gene matches: 9. The CDR3 contains 18 residues. CDR1 SGHRS and CDR2 YFSETQ come from the germline V gene. CDR3 region: CASGHPGLAGPNTGELFF. DNA of the CDR3: TGCGCCAGCGGACATCCGGGACTAGCGGGACCGAACACCGGGGAGCTGTTTTTT.